This T cell receptor (beta chain) appears in the sequencing data of a study of cytomegalovirus exposure and HLA in healthy donors. Overall study findings and caveats: Upon later analysis, HLA-associated TCR beta chains proved more clonally expanded than other, equally common chains. High sensitivity and specificity were reportedly achieved when the classifier diagnosed cytomegalovirus status.

In regard to this clone: Its antigen remains unidentified.

Trimming took off 5 bases at V and 4 bases at J, with 11 bases between the two ends. Germline CDR1 reads LNHDA; CDR2 reads SQIVND (reference sequence). The CDR3 sequence is 13 residues long. PCR used 60 Vbeta primers and 13 Jbeta primers. The table came from immunoSEQ multiplex PCR; TCRdb's copy has only in-frame clones and leaves some out. The table records some 100,000 clones, about 75% of them present only once. Each donor was healthy, and each was a bone marrow donor. These donors counted as nominally healthy when sampled, but unrecorded immune exposures were likely. This rearrangement joins TRBV19 to TRBJ1-1; D is unclear. Material: PBMCs. This receptor was identified in a young woman in good health and CMV-seropositive. CDR3: CASSATAGTEAFF. CDR3 coding DNA: TGTGCCAGTAGTGCTACTGCGGGCACTGAAGCTTTCTTT.